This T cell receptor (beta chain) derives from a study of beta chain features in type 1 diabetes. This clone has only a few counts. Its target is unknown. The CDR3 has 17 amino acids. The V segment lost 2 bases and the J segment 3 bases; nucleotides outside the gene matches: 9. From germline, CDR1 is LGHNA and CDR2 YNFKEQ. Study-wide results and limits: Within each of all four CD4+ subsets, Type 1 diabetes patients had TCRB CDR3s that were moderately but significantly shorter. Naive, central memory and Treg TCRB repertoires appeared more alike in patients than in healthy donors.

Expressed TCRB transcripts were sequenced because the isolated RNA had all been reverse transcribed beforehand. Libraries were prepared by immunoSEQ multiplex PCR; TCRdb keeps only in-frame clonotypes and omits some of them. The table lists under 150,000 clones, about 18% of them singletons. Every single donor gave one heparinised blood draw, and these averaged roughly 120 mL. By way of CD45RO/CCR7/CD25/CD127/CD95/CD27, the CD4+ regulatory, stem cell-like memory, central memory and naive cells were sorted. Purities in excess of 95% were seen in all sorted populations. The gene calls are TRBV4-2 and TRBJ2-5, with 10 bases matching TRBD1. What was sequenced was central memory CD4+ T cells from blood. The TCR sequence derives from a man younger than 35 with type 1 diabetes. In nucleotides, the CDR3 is TGTGCCAGCAGCCAAATCCGCCGGGACAGGGGTGAAGAGACCCAGTACTTC. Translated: CASSQIRRDRGEETQYF.